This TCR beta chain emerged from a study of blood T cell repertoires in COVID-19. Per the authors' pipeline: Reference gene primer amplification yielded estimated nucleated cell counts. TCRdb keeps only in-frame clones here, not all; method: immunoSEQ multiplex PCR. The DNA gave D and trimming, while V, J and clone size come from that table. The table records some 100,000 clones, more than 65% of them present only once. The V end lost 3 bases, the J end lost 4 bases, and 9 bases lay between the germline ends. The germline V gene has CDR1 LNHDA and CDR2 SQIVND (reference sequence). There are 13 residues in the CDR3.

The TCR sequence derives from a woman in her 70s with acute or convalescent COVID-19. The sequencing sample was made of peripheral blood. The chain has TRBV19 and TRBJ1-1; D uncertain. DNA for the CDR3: TGTGCCAGTAGTATGACGGGGAGCACTGAAGCTTTCTTT. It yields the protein CASSMTGSTEAFF.